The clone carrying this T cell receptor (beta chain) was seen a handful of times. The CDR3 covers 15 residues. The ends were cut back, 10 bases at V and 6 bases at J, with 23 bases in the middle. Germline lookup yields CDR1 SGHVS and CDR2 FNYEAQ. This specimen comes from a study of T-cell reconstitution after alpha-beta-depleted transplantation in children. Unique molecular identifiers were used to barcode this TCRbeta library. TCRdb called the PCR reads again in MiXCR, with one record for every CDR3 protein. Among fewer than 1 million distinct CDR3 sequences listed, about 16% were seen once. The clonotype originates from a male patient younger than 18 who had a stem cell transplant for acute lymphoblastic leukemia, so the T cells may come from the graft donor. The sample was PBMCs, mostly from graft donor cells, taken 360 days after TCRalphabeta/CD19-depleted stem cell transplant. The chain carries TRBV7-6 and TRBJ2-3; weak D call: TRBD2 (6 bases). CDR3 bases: TGTGCCACGCGAAACCGGGACTGGATCCCGGATACGCAGTATTTT. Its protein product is CATRNRDWIPDTQYF.